Below, 22 T cell receptor beta chains from the same sample are listed, as sequenced in a study of immune evolution from preneoplasia to lung adenocarcinoma (dated by TCRdb to the early 2020s). Libraries were made using the immunoSEQ multiplex PCR assay. TCRdb re-hosts the immuneACCESS table, in-frame sequences only. Its copies lack some clones; in the studies checked, an unresolved V gene accounts for under half of them, and the cause for the rest is not known. This sample comprises thousands of clones, about 76% of them detected only once. About 8.3% of the sample comes from the top ten. Sequences were obtained from FFPE invasive lung adenocarcinoma tissue. Read against the paper, the sample's cell subset or site label means: frankly invasive lung adenocarcinoma (ADC). All receptors derive from a person between 50 and 60 years old with lung adenocarcinoma.

The chain uses TRBV6-5 and TRBJ2-7; TRBD1 matches 9 bases. CDR3 length: 15 residues. Looked up from germline, CDR1 is MNHEY and CDR2 is SVGAGI. With V trimmed by 6 bases and J by 6 bases, 12 bases remained unmatched. CDR3: CASSLTGGEKSEQYF. CDR3 sequence (DNA): TGTGCCAGCAGCTTAACAGGGGGCGAAAAGAGCGAGCAGTACTTC.

Points on this clone: One end of the junction is discordant with germline, which a read error may explain. This rearrangement joins TRBV7-2 to TRBJ2-2, with TRBD1 matching over 7 bases. Germline loops: CDR1 SGHTA, CDR2 FQGNSA. The length of the CDR3 is 15 residues. The CDR3 region is CASRRRTGATGKLFF. CDR3 sequence (DNA): TGTGCCAGCAGACGAAGGACAGGCGCCACCGGGAAGCTGTTTTTT.

This chain joins TRBV6-1 and TRBJ2-7; 7 positions match TRBD1. This CDR3 is built from 15 residues. CDR1 MNHNS and CDR2 SASEGT come from the germline V gene. The ends lost 2 bases at V and 0 bases at J; junction bases unmatched: 4. CDR3 region: CASSEKDRSSYEQYF. DNA for the CDR3: TGTGCCAGCAGTGAAAAGGACAGGAGCTCCTACGAGCAGTACTTC.

This clone was seen more than once but under ten times. CDR3 residues: CASSLDQGAPQQYF. The CDR3 nucleotides read TGTGCCAGCAGCTTAGACCAGGGGGCCCCGCAGCAGTACTTC. V and J are TRBV7-2 and TRBJ2-7; 8 bases match TRBD1. The CDR3 covers 14 residues. V trimming: 1 base; J trimming: 8 bases; junction bases outside the gene matches: 7. The germline V gene has CDR1 SGHTA and CDR2 FQGNSA.

V gene TRBV5-1 combines with J gene TRBJ1-2; 7 nucleotides match TRBD1. The CDR3 consists of 15 residues. The V and J ends lost 4 bases and 8 bases, in that order; junction bases with no gene match: 14. CDR1 and CDR2 from the germline V gene are SGHRS and YFSETQ. CDR3 amino acids: CASSGRGQERMGYTF. CDR3 nucleotide sequence: TGCGCCAGCAGCGGACGCGGACAGGAGCGTATGGGCTACACCTTC.

This chain joins TRBV9 and TRBJ1-4, with D maybe TRBD1 (6 bases). Looked up from germline, CDR1 is SGDLS and CDR2 is YYNGEE. CDR3 size: 15 residues. The V end was cut by 2 bases, the J end by 5 bases, with 13 bases between. CDR3 loop: CASSVSVQGNEKLFF. CDR3 DNA: TGTGCCAGCAGCGTTTCGGTGCAGGGGAATGAAAAACTGTTTTTT.

The chain joins TRBV7-2 to TRBJ2-5; 8 nucleotides agree with TRBD2. The CDR3 extends over 13 amino acids. The trim removed 11 bases at V and 3 bases at J, leaving 8 bases unmatched. Germline loops: CDR1 SGHTA, CDR2 FQGNSA. The CDR3 DNA follows: TGTGCCGGCCGACGGGGGGGTAAAGAGACCCAGTACTTC. This gives the protein CAGRRGGKETQYF.

This chain uses TRBV29-1 with TRBJ2-5; TRBD1 or TRBD2 may be the D gene (5 bases each). V was pared by 6 bases and J by 1 base, with 18 bases between. The germline gives CDR1 SQVTM, CDR2 ANQGSEA. The CDR3 length is 15 residues. CDR3 sequence reads: CSVGTHRRSQETQYF. CDR3 sequence (DNA): TGCAGCGTGGGGACGCACCGAAGGAGCCAAGAGACCCAGTACTTC.

This clone appeared a few times. This rearrangement joins TRBV9 to TRBJ2-7; D is ambiguous. CDR1 SGDLS and CDR2 YYNGEE come from the germline V gene. Trimming pared 0 bases from V and 2 bases from J, leaving 9 bases between. The CDR3 is made up of 14 amino acids. This CDR3 reads CASSVEAHAYEQYF. DNA for the CDR3: TGTGCCAGCAGCGTAGAGGCCCACGCCTACGAGCAGTACTTC.

This clone has just a few counts. The chain is built from TRBV5-1 and TRBJ1-2, with D possibly matching TRBD1 (5 bases). The CDR3 totals 16 residues. V shed 3 bases and J shed 0 bases, with 15 bases lying between them. CDR1 SGHRS and CDR2 YFSETQ come from the germline V gene. The CDR3 is CASSSEPGPTNYGYTF. The CDR3 coding sequence is TGCGCCAGCAGCTCGGAACCGGGACCGACTAACTATGGCTACACCTTC.

This chain joins TRBV30 and TRBJ2-7; possible D gene TRBD1, 5 bases. Germline values: CDR1 GTSNPN, CDR2 SVGIG (reference sequence). Trimming removed 2 bases from V and 6 bases from J, with 17 bases in between. The CDR3 loop spans 14 amino acids. The CDR3 is CAWSLTQGMAEQYF. The CDR3 DNA reads as TGTGCCTGGAGTTTAACTCAGGGCATGGCCGAGCAGTACTTC. Together with reference TRBV30 and TRBJ2-7, the CDR3 gives the full variable domain: SQTIHQWPATLVQPVGSPLSLECTVEGTSNPNLYWYRQAAGRGLQLLFYSVGIGQISSEVPQNLSASRPQDRQFILSSKKLLLSDSGFYLCAWSLTQGMAEQYFGPGTRLTVT.

V gene TRBV11-3 combines with J gene TRBJ2-4, with 11 bases matching TRBD2. V dropped 1 base and J dropped 3; count of bases not matched to a gene: 11. The CDR3 length is 19 residues. The germline CDR1 and CDR2 sequences are SGHNT and YENEEA. CDR3 bases: TGTGCCAGCAGCTTAGGATTAACTAGCGGGAGTGCGGTCAAAAACATTCAGTACTTC. Translated: CASSLGLTSGSAVKNIQYF.

The V gene is TRBV11-2, the J gene TRBJ2-1; weak D call: TRBD1 (6 bases). The CDR3 extends over 16 amino acids. Germline V gene sequence: CDR1 SGHAT, CDR2 FQNNGV. V shed 2 bases and J shed 5 bases, with 16 bases lying between them. The CDR3 sequence: CASSLFQDSKDNEQFF. The CDR3 nucleotides read TGTGCCAGCAGCTTATTTCAGGACAGTAAGGACAATGAGCAGTTCTTC.

The chain uses TRBV30 and TRBJ1-3; no definite D call. The length of the CDR3 is 12 residues. The ends were cut back, 0 bases at V and 4 bases at J, with 4 bases in the middle. The germline V gene has CDR1 GTSNPN and CDR2 SVGIG (reference sequence). This CDR3 is CAWSVEGNTIYF. The DNA of the CDR3 is TGTGCCTGGAGTGTTGAGGGAAACACCATATATTTT. Supplemented by reference TRBV30 and TRBJ1-3, the full variable domain reads SQTIHQWPATLVQPVGSPLSLECTVEGTSNPNLYWYRQAAGRGLQLLFYSVGIGQISSEVPQNLSASRPQDRQFILSSKKLLLSDSGFYLCAWSVEGNTIYFGEGSWLTVV.

This CDR3 is CASSFGTIGELFF. The CDR3 DNA is TGTGCCAGCAGTTTCGGGACAATCGGGGAGCTGTTTTTT. The chain joins TRBV27 to TRBJ2-2; D is perhaps TRBD1 (6 bases). The germline gives CDR1 MNHEY, CDR2 SMNVEV (reference sequence). V lost 3 bases to trimming and J lost 7 bases, with 9 bases between them. There are 13 residues in the CDR3.

The genes are TRBV19 and TRBJ1-3; 7 bases map to TRBD1. Trimming cost V 6 bases and J 2 bases; bases outside gene matches: 10. This CDR3 is 16 amino acids long. The germline V gene encodes CDR1 LNHDA and CDR2 SQIVND (reference sequence). This CDR3 is CASSLRGQSAGNTIYF. Written as DNA, the CDR3 is TGTGCCAGTAGCCTCCGGGGACAGAGCGCTGGAAACACCATATATTTT. The full variable domain, with the rest looked up from reference TRBV19 and TRBJ1-3, is DGGITQSPKYLFRKEGQNVTLSCEQNLNHDAMYWYRQDPGQGLRLIYYSQIVNDFQKGDIAEGYSVSREKKESFPLTVTSAQKNPTAFYLCASSLRGQSAGNTIYFGEGSWLTVV.

This sequence joins TRBV19 and TRBJ2-4; no firm D call. The CDR3 length is 13 residues. V was cut by 4 bases and J by 7 bases, with 11 bases left in between. In germline, CDR1 is LNHDA, CDR2 SQIVND (reference sequence). The CDR3 region has the DNA TGTGCCAGTAGTACCGGGCCCGGTAACATTCAGTACTTC. Translated, it gives CASSTGPGNIQYF.

The chain has TRBV5-1 and TRBJ2-3; D is possibly TRBD2 (6 bases). The length of the CDR3 is 15 residues. V was shortened by 3 bases and J by 4 bases, with 15 bases between the two germline ends. Germline CDR1 SGHRS, CDR2 YFSETQ. The CDR3 loop is CASSSSLREADTQYF. DNA of the CDR3: TGCGCCAGCAGCTCGTCGCTAAGGGAGGCAGATACGCAGTATTTT.

The sample holds a few counts of this clone. This chain connects TRBV5-8 to TRBJ2-1; either TRBD1 or TRBD2 may supply D (5 bases each). Looked up from germline, CDR1 is SGHTS and CDR2 is YDEGEE. There are 16 residues in the CDR3. The V end lost 2 bases, the J end lost 5 bases, and 17 bases lay between the germline ends. The CDR3 nucleotides are TGTGCCAGCAGCTTTTTCCGGGGCGCCCGCGACAATGAGCAGTTCTTC. Translation: CASSFFRGARDNEQFF.

The genes are TRBV6-5 and TRBJ1-1; no clear D gene. The ends were cut back, 6 bases at V and 4 bases at J, with 12 bases in the middle. The CDR3 has 13 amino acids. Germline V gene data show CDR1 as MNHEY and CDR2 as SVGAGI. The CDR3 DNA follows: TGTGCCAGCAGCGAGACGGTCTCCACTGAAGCTTTCTTT. This encodes CASSETVSTEAFF.

The genes are TRBV10-3 and TRBJ1-1; D not certain. The V end lost 1 base, the J end lost 11 bases, and 11 bases lay between the germline ends. In germline, CDR1 is ENHRY, CDR2 SYGVKD. This CDR3 has 12 residues. The CDR3 nucleotides read TGTGCCATCAGTGAGTTAGAGGGAGAGGCTTTCTTT. It codes for CAISELEGEAFF.

This clone has more than one count but fewer than ten. The chain has TRBV12-5 and TRBJ2-1; 9 positions match TRBD1. This CDR3 contains 17 residues. Per germline, CDR1 LGHNT and CDR2 FRNRAP. Trimming removed 2 bases from V and 3 bases from J; junction bases left unmatched: 8. The CDR3 reads CASGLTGQGGYYNEQFF. CDR3 in DNA: TGTGCTAGTGGTTTGACGGGACAGGGAGGGTACTACAATGAGCAGTTCTTC.